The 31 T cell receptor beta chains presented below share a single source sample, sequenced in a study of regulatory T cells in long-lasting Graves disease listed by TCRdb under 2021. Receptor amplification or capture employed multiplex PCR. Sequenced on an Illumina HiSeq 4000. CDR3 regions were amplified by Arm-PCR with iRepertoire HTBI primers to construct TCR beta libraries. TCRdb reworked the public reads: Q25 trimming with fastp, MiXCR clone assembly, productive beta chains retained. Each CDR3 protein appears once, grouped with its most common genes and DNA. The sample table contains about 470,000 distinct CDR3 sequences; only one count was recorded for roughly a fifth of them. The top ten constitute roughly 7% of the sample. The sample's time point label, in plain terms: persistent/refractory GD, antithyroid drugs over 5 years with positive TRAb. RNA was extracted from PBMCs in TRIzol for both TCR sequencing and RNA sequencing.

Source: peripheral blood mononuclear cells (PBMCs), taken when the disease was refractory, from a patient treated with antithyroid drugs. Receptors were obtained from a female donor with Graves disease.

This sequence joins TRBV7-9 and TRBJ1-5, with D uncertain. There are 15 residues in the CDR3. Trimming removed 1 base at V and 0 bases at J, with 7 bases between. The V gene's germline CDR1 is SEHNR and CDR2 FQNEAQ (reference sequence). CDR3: CASSLGYNSNQPQHF. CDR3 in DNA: TGTGCCAGCAGCTTAGGATACAATAGCAATCAGCCCCAGCATTTT.

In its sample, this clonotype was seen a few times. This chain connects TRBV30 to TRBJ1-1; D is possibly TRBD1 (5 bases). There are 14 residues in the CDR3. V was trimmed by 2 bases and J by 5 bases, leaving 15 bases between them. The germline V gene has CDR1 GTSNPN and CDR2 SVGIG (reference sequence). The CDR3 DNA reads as TGTGCCTGGAGTTCAGTGAGGGGCGGGACTGAAGCTTTCTTT. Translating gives CAWSSVRGGTEAFF. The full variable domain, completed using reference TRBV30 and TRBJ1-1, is SQTIHQWPATLVQPVGSPLSLECTVEGTSNPNLYWYRQAAGRGLQLLFYSVGIGQISSEVPQNLSASRPQDRQFILSSKKLLLSDSGFYLCAWSSVRGGTEAFFGQGTRLTVV.

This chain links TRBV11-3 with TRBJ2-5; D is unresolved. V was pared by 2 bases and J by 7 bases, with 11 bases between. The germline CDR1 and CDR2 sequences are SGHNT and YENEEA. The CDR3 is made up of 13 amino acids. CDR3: CASSLTPDSTQYF. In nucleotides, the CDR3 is TGTGCCAGCAGCTTAACTCCTGATTCGACCCAGTACTTC.

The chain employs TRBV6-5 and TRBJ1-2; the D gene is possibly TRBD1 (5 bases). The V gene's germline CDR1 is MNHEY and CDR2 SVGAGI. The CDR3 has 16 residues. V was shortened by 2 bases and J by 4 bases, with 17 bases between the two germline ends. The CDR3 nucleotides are TGTGCCAGCAGTTACGCAAAAACCGGGACCGTCTATGGCTACACCTTC. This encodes CASSYAKTGTVYGYTF.

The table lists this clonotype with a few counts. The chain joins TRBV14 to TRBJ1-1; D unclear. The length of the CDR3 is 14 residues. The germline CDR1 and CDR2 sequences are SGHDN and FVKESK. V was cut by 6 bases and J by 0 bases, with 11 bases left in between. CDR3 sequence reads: CASSPMLVNTEAFF. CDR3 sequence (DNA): TGTGCCAGCAGTCCGATGCTAGTGAACACTGAAGCTTTCTTT.

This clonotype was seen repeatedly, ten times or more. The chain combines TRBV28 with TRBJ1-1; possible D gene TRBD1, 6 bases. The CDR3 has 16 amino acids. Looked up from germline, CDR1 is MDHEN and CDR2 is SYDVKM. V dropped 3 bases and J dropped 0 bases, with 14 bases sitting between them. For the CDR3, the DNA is TGTGCCAGCAGTTTCAACCGGGACACTATGAACACTGAAGCTTTCTTT. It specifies CASSFNRDTMNTEAFF. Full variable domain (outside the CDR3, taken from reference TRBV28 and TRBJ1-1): DVKVTQSSRYLVKRTGEKVFLECVQDMDHENMFWYRQDPGLGLRLIYFSYDVKMKEKGDIPEGYSVSREKKERFSLILESASTNQTSMYLCASSFNRDTMNTEAFFGQGTRLTVV.

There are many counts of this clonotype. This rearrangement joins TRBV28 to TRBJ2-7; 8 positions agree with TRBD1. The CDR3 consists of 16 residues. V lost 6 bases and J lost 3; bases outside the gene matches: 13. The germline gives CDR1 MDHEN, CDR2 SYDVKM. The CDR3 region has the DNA TGTGCCAGCAGCCCCGGGACAGGACCAAGGGGCTACGAGCAGTACTTC. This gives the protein CASSPGTGPRGYEQYF.

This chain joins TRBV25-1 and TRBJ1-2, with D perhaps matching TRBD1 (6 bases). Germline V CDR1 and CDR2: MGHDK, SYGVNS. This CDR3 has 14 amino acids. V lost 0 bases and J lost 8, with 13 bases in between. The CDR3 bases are TGTGCCAGCAGTGAATACCCGGGGGCGGACGGCTACACCTTC. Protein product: CASSEYPGADGYTF.

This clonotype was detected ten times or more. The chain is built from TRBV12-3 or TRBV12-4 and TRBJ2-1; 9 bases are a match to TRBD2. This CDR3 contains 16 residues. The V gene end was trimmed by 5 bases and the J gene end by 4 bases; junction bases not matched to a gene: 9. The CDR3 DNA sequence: TGTGCCAGCAGTACCTCGACTAGCGGCGTGTACAATGAGCAGTTCTTC. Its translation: CASSTSTSGVYNEQFF.

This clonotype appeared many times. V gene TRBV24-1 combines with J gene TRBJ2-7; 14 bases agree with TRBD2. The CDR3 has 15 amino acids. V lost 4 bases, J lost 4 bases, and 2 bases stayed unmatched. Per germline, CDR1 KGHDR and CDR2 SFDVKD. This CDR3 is CATSEWTSGRYEQYF. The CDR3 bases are TGTGCCACCAGTGAGTGGACTAGCGGGAGGTACGAGCAGTACTTC.

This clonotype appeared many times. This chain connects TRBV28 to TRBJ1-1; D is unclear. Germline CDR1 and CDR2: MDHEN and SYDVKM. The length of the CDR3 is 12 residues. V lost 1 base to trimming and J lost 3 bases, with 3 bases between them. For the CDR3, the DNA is TGTGCCAGCAGTTTATCGTACACTGAAGCTTTCTTT. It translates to CASSLSYTEAFF.

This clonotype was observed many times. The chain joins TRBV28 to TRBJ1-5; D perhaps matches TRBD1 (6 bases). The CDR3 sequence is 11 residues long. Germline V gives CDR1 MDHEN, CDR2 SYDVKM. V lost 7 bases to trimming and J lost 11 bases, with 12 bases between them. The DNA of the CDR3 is TGTGCCAGCAAAGGGGGGCCGGCCCAGCATTTT. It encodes CASKGGPAQHF.

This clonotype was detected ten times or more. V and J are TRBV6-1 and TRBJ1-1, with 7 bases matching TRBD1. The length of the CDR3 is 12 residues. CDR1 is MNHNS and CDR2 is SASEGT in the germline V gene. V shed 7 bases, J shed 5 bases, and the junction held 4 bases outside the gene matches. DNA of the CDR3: TGTGCCAGCACCAGGGGGAATACTGAAGCTTTCTTT. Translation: CASTRGNTEAFF.

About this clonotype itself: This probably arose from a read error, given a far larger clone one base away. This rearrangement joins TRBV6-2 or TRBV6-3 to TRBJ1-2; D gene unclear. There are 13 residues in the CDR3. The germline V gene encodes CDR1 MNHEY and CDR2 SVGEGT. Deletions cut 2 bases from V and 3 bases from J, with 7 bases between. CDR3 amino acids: CASSYPGDYGYTF. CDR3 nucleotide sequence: TGTGCCAGCAGTTACCCGGGAGACTATGGCTACACCTTC.

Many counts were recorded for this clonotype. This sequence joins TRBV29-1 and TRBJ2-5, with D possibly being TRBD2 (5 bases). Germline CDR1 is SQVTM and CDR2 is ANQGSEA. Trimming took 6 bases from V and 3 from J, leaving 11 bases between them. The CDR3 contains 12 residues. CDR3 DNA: TGCAGCGTCGAGGGTAACGAAGAGACCCAGTACTTC. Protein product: CSVEGNEETQYF.

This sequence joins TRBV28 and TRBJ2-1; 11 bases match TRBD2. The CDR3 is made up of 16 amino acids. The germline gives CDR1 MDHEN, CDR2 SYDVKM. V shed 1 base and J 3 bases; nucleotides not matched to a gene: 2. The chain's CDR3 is CASSLSGLAGYNEQFF. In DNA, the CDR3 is TGTGCCAGCAGTTTATCCGGACTAGCGGGCTACAATGAGCAGTTCTTC.

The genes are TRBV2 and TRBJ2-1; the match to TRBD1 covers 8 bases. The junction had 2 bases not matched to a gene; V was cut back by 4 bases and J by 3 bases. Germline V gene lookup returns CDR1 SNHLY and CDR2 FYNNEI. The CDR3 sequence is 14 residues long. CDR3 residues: CASSATGGYNEQFF. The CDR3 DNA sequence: TGTGCCAGCAGTGCCACAGGGGGCTACAATGAGCAGTTCTTC.

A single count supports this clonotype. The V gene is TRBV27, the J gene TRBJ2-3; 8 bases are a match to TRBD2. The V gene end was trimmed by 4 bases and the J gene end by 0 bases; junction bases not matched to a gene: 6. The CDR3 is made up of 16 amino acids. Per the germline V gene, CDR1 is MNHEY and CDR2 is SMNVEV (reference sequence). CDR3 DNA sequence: TGTGCCAGCAGTTCAGAACTAGCGGCTAGCACAGATACGCAGTATTTT. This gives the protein CASSSELAASTDTQYF.

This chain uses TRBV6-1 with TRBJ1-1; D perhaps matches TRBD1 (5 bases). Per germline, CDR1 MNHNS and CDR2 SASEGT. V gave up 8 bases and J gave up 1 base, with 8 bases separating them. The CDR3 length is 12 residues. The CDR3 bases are TGTGCCAGCCGGGGGAAGAACACTGAAGCTTTCTTT. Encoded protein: CASRGKNTEAFF.

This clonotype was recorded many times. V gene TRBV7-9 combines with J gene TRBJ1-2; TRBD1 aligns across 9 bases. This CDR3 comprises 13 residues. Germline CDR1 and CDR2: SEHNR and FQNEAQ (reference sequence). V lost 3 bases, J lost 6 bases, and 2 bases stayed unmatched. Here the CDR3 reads CASSFRQGDGYTF. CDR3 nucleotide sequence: TGTGCCAGCAGCTTCCGACAGGGGGATGGCTACACCTTC.

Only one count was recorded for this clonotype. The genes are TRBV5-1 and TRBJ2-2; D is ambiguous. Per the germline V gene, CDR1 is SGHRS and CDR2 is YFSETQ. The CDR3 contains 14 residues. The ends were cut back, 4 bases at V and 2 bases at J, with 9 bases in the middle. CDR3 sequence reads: CASSPVTNTGELFF. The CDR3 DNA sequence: TGCGCCAGCAGCCCGGTCACAAACACCGGGGAGCTGTTTTTT. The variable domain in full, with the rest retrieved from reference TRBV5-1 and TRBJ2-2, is KAGVTQTPRYLIKTRGQQVTLSCSPISGHRSVSWYQQTPGQGLQFLFEYFSETQRNKGNFPGRFSGRQFSNSRSEMNVSTLELGDSALYLCASSPVTNTGELFFGEGSRLTVL.

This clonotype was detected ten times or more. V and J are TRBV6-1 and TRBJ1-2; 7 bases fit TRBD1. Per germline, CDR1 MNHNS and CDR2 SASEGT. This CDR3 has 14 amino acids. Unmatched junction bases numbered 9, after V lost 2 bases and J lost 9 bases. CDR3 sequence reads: CASSERGQSGRYTF. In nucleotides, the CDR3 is TGTGCCAGCAGTGAAAGGGGGCAGTCTGGACGCTACACCTTC.

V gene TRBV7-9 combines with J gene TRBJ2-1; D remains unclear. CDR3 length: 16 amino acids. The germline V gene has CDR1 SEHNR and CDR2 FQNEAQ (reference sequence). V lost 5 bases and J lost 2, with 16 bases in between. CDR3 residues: CASSPQQAGPYNEQFF. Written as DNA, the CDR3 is TGTGCCAGCAGCCCCCAGCAGGCCGGCCCCTACAATGAGCAGTTCTTC.

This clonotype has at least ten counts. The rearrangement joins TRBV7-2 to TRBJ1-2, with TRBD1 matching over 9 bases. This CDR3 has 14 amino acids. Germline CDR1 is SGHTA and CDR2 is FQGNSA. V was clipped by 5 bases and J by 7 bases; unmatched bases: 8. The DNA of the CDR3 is TGTGCCAGCAGCGCTCGACAGGGGGACTTTGGCTACACCTTC. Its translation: CASSARQGDFGYTF.

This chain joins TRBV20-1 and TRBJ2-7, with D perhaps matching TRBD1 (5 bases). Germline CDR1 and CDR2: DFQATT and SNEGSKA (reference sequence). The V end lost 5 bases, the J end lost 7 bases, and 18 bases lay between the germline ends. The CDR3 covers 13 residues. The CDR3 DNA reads TGCAGTGCTGGGGCCGCAGGGCTTGAAGAGCAGTACTTC. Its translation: CSAGAAGLEEQYF.

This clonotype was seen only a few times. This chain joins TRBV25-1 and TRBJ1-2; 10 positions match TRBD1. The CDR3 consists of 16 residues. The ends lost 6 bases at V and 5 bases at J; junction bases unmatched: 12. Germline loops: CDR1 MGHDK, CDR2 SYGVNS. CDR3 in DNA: TGTGCCAGCAGCTTCGACAGGGGGCAGGGGTTTTATGGCTACACCTTC. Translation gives CASSFDRGQGFYGYTF.

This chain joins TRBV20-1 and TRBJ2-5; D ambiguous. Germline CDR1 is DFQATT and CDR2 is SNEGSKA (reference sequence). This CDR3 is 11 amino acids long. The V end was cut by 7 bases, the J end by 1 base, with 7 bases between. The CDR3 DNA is TGCAGTGTGGGTTTCCAAGAGACCCAGTACTTC. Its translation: CSVGFQETQYF.

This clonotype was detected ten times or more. CDR3 amino acids: CASSAPGQGSYEQYF. The CDR3 region has the DNA TGTGCCAGCAGTGCGCCTGGACAGGGTTCCTACGAGCAGTACTTC. This chain connects TRBV6-1 to TRBJ2-7, with 8 nucleotides matching TRBD1. Trimming removed 4 bases from V and 1 base from J; junction bases left unmatched: 6. This CDR3 comprises 15 residues. CDR1 is MNHNS, CDR2 SASEGT, per germline.

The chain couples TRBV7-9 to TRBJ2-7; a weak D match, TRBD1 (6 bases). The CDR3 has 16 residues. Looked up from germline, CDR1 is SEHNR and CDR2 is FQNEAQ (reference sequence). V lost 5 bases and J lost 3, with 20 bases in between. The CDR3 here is CASSPLPGDGHYEQYF. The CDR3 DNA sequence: TGTGCCAGCAGCCCACTCCCAGGGGATGGACACTACGAGCAGTACTTC.

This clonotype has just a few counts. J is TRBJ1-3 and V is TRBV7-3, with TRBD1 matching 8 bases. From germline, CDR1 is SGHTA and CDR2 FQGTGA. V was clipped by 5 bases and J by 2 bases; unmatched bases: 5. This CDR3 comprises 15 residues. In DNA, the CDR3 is TGTGCCAGCAGCGGATGGACAGGGACTGGAAACACCATATATTTT. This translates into CASSGWTGTGNTIYF.

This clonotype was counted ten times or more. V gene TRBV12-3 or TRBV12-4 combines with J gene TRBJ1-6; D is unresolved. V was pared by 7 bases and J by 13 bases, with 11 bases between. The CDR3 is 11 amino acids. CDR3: CASKREGPLHF. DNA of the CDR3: TGTGCCAGCAAAAGGGAAGGCCCCCTCCACTTT.